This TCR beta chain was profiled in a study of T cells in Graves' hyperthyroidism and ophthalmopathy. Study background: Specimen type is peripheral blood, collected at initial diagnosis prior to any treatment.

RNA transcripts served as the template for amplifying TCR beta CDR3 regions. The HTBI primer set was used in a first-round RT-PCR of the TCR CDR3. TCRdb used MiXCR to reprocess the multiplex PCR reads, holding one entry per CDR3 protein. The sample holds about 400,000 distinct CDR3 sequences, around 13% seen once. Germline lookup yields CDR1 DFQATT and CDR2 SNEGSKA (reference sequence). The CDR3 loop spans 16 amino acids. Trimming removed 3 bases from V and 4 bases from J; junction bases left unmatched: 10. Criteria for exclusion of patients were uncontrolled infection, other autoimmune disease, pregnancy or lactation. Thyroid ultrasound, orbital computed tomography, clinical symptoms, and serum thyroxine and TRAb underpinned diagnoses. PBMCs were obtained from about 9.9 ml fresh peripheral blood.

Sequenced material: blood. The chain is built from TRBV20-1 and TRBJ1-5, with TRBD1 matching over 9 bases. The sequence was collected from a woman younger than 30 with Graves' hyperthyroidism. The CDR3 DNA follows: TGCAGTGCTAGCAGTCCTGGGACAGGGAATAATCAGCCCCAGCATTTT. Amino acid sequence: CSASSPGTGNNQPQHF.